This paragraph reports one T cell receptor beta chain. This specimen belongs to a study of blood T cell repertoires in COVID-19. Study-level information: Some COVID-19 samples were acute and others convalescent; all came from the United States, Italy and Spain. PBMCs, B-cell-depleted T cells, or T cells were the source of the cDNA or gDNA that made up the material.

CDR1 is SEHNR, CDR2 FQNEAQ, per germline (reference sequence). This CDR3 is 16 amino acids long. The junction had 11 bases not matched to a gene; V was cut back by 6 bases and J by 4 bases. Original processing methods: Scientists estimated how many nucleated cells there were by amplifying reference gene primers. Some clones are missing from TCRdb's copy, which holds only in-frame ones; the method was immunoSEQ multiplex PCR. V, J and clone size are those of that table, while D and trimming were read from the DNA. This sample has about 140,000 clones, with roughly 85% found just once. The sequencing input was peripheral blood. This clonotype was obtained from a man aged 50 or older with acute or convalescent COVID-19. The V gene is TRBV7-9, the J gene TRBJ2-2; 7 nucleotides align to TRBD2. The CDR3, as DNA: TGTGCCAGCAGTCCACAGGTAGCGGGTGTCACCGGGGAGCTGTTTTTT. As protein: CASSPQVAGVTGELFF.